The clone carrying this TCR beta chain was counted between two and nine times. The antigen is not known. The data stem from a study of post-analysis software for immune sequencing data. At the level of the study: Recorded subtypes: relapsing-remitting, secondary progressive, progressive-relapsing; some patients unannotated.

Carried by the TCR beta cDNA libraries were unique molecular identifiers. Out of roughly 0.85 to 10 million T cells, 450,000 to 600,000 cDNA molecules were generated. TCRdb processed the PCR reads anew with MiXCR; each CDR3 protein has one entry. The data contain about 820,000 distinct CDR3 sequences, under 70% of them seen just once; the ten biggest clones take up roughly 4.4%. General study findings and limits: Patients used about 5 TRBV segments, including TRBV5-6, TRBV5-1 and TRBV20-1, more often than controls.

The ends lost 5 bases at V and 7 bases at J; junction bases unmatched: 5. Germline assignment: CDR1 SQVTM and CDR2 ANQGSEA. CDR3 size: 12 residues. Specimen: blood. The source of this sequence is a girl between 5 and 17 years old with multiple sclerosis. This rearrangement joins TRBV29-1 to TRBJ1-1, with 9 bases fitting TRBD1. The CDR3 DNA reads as TGCAGCGTTATGACAGGGGGACGTGAAGCTTTCTTT. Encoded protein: CSVMTGGREAFF.